This paragraph covers one T cell receptor beta chain sequence. The target of this receptor is not known. Base qualities are not recorded, but no much larger clone differs from it by a single base. Between the V and J ends, shortened by 0 bases and 10 bases respectively, the junction contains 18 bases. The CDR3 runs 15 amino acids, cysteine and phenylalanine included. CDR3 DNA only is kept here, 45 bases in frame from base 1. For CDR1 and CDR2, the germline V gene lists LGHNA and YSLEER. The source of the sample is a study of human T cells and chemical hapten exposure (dated by TCRdb to the early 2020s). Regarding the study in general: For sensitization, 2% DPC in acetone was applied to a 2 cm by 2 cm area of upper inner arm skin. Patients additionally received weekly therapeutic DPC doses to the scalp throughout the approximately 25-week study period. Patch testing was performed on the upper back with Finn chambers containing 0.01% DPC, and the patch tests were scored after 6 days according to International Contact Dermatitis Research Group standards. The mostly female patient cohort included alopecia areata with under or over 50% scalp involvement, alopecia totalis and alopecia universalis. Libraries were pooled for sequencing, and per-sample TCR yields varied mainly because of small differences in library volumes within the pool. In alopecia patients, the study followed how the peripheral blood TCR repertoire changed in vivo over primary and secondary sensitization to diphenylcyclopropenone (DPC), a hapten. Patient blood was sampled pre-sensitization (week 0) and at 2, 6 and about 24 weeks after DPC sensitization. Twenty-nine alopecia patients gave blood for TCR sequencing at one to four time points (pre-sensitization, 2, 6 and 24 weeks). On the study overall, not on this receptor specifically: Significantly more large CDR3 similarity clusters were formed by expanded TCRs than by pre-sensitization or healthy control sets, consistent with antigen-driven responses. A positive correlation was found between the number of PT1 expanded TCRs and patch test score, with significance reached at thresholds 8, 16 and 32 but not 4. Repeated subsampling changed both the strength of the expansion versus patch-test correlation and the threshold at which the correlation became significant. The number of TCRs above 1 in 1000 frequency did not change with DPC sensitization; there was no evidence of global repertoire structure alterations. Because every patient had alopecia, a presumed autoimmune disease, the patients' immune response might differ from that of healthy individuals.

The library was produced with RACE. The sequencer was a NextSeq 500. During library preparation, unique molecular identifiers were attached to individual cDNA molecules so that TCRs could be counted quantitatively and reproducibly. Both TCR alpha and TCR beta chains were sequenced from each blood RNA sample. The authors' pipeline ran thus. Samples had a median of around 92,000 TCRs, with a range from about 23,224 to 750,000. The Decombinator software suite was used to annotate V, J and CDR3 in the TCR reads. To make PS versus PT1 abundance plots, every sample was subsampled to the same number of TCRs (28,000). TCRs were defined as expanded if absent before sensitization and observed at least eight times at the 2-week time point. In-frame beta chains were kept once TCRdb had trimmed the public reads at Q25 with fastp and called clones with MiXCR. Every distinct CDR3 protein forms one entry, paired with its most common genes and DNA. None of the V and J calls come from the authors' own analysis; TCRdb made them. The sample table holds about 250,000 distinct CDR3 sequences, of which 7.5% to 8% were seen once. The ten largest clones represent 1.2% of the sample.

What this sample's time point label stands for: pre-sensitization, week 0. The sample's treatment or condition, from its label and the paper: therapeutic diphenylcyclopropenone sensitization with weekly scalp DPC. At every patch-test visit, the blood draw took place before the patch test was put on. Patients were eligible if aged 18 to 70, diagnosed with alopecia and judged suitable for DPC therapy, and pregnant patients were excluded. Unfractionated whole blood was collected in Tempus Blood RNA tubes, and total RNA was extracted from that blood. The sequence links TRBV4-3 to TRBJ1-1; TRBD1 might be the D gene, on 6 matching bases. This receptor was obtained from a man aged 18-30 years with alopecia areata. Some clones in this sample may be carry-over from other donors' samples. Sequencing was performed on whole blood, taken in connection with sensitization to the hapten diphenylcyclopropenone (DPC). Here the CDR3 is given as CASSQDQGMAWGAFF. The DNA sequence reads TGCGCCAGCAGCCAAGATCAGGGGATGGCGTGGGGAGCTTTCTTT.